This passage covers 27 T cell receptor beta chains from one sample sequenced in a study of blood T cell repertoires in COVID-19. Data came from immunoSEQ multiplex PCR; TCRdb stores just in-frame clones and leaves some out. The sample records around 300,000 clones, around nine tenths being singletons. The material sequenced was PBMCs or T cells enriched from blood (not recorded which). The origin of the receptors is a woman in her 40s who had recovered from COVID-19.

This rearrangement joins TRBV10-1 to TRBJ2-3; 7 bases map to TRBD1. The CDR3 extends over 13 amino acids. Germline V gives CDR1 WNHNN, CDR2 SYGVQD (reference sequence). With V trimmed by 5 bases and J by 4 bases, 3 bases remained unmatched. The CDR3 coding sequence is TGCGCCAGCAGTAGGGGGCAGGCAGATACGCAGTATTTT. Translated, it gives CASSRGQADTQYF.

The chain employs TRBV2 and TRBJ1-6; D is possibly TRBD1 (5 bases). CDR3 length: 11 residues. The V gene's germline CDR1 is SNHLY and CDR2 FYNNEI. Between the trimmed V and J ends, which lost 8 bases and 6 bases, there was a span of 5 bases. CDR3 region: CASDSNSPLHF. The CDR3 DNA follows: TGTGCCAGCGACAGTAATTCACCCCTCCACTTT.

J is TRBJ1-1 and V is TRBV18; weak D call: TRBD1 (6 bases). The V gene lost 2 bases and the J gene lost 8 bases, with 9 bases spanning the gap. CDR1 is KGHSH, CDR2 LQKENI, per germline. CDR3 length equals 12 residues. DNA for the CDR3: TGTGCCAGCTCACCATACGACAGGGAAGCTTTCTTT. It encodes CASSPYDREAFF.

This sequence joins TRBV5-4 and TRBJ2-6, with TRBD2 as a possible D gene (6 bases). The germline gives CDR1 SGHNT, CDR2 YYREEE (reference sequence). There are 18 residues in the CDR3. Trimming pared 0 bases from V and 0 bases from J, leaving 13 bases between. The CDR3 loop reads CASSLAFGAGSGANVLTF. DNA of the CDR3: TGTGCCAGCAGCTTGGCATTCGGAGCGGGCTCTGGGGCCAACGTCCTGACTTTC.

The rearrangement links TRBV5-1 to TRBJ2-5; perhaps TRBD2 as D (5 bases). The V gene's germline CDR1 is SGHRS and CDR2 YFSETQ. V was shortened by 4 bases and J by 5 bases, with 15 bases between the two germline ends. The CDR3 is made up of 14 amino acids. The CDR3 loop reads CASSPSRTAETQYF. The CDR3 DNA reads TGCGCCAGCAGCCCGTCAAGGACTGCCGAGACCCAGTACTTC.

The chain links TRBV6-5 to TRBJ2-4; 8 positions match TRBD1. CDR3 length: 14 residues. CDR1 and CDR2 (germline): MNHEY, SVGAGI. With 4 bases clipped from V and 2 bases from J, the junction kept 1 base outside the gene matches. The CDR3 sequence: CASSWDRPKNIQYF. The DNA of the CDR3 is TGTGCCAGCAGTTGGGACAGGCCCAAAAACATTCAGTACTTC.

V usage is TRBV2 and J usage is TRBJ1-1; D is unclear. Germline assignment: CDR1 SNHLY and CDR2 FYNNEI. V was trimmed by 7 bases and J by 2 bases, leaving 11 bases between them. The CDR3 covers 13 residues. The CDR3 nucleotides are TGTGCCAGCATGGCAGAAATAAACACTGAAGCTTTCTTT. This codes for CASMAEINTEAFF.

This sequence joins TRBV19 and TRBJ1-2; 7 bases align to TRBD1. The CDR3 is 12 amino acids. Germline V lookup: CDR1 LNHDA, CDR2 SQIVND (reference sequence). V was clipped by 9 bases and J by 8 bases; unmatched bases: 9. The CDR3 loop is CASRKGAGGYTF. DNA of the CDR3: TGTGCCAGCAGAAAGGGGGCGGGGGGCTACACCTTC.

In the case of this clone: Other nucleotide sequences from this sample produce the same CDR3. J is TRBJ1-5 and V is TRBV7-9; weak D call: TRBD1 (5 bases). Trimming left V 0 bases short and J 7 bases short, with 7 bases between. Per germline, CDR1 SEHNR and CDR2 FQNEAQ (reference sequence). CDR3 size: 13 residues. The CDR3 nucleotides are TGTGCCAGCAGCTTAGCGGGGGGACAGCCCCAGCATTTT. Translated: CASSLAGGQPQHF.

This chain links TRBV25-1 with TRBJ2-1; the D gene is possibly TRBD1 (6 bases). V was shortened by 4 bases and J by 2 bases, with 15 bases between the two germline ends. The CDR3 covers 16 residues. Germline V lookup: CDR1 MGHDK, CDR2 SYGVNS. CDR3 bases: TGTGCCAGCAGTGTATTACAGGGCCTCCCCTACAATGAGCAGTTCTTC. Protein: CASSVLQGLPYNEQFF. Full variable domain (outside the CDR3, taken from reference TRBV25-1 and TRBJ2-1): EADIYQTPRYLVIGTGKKITLECSQTMGHDKMYWYQQDPGMELHLIHYSYGVNSTEKGDLSSESTVSRIRTEHFPLTLESARPSHTSQYLCASSVLQGLPYNEQFFGPGTRLTVL.

The genes are TRBV11-2 and TRBJ1-1, with 9 bases lining up with TRBD1. The V segment lost 4 bases and the J segment 0 bases; nucleotides outside the gene matches: 6. The CDR3 length is 16 residues. In germline, CDR1 is SGHAT, CDR2 FQNNGV. The CDR3 sequence: CASSSPGTGLNTEAFF. Written as DNA, the CDR3 is TGTGCCAGCAGCTCCCCCGGGACAGGGCTGAACACTGAAGCTTTCTTT.

The chain couples TRBV11-1 to TRBJ2-1; no reliable D call. Germline CDR1 is SGHAT and CDR2 is FQDESV (reference sequence). The CDR3 spans 12 residues. The V gene lost 3 bases and the J gene lost 6 bases, with 6 bases spanning the gap. CDR3: CASSLESNEQFF. CDR3 coding DNA: TGTGCCAGCAGCTTGGAGTCCAATGAGCAGTTCTTC.

Here the CDR3 DNA reads TGCGCCAGCAGCTACCGAGGGAGGGGAACTAATGAAAAACTGTTTTTT. Translating gives CASSYRGRGTNEKLFF. V usage is TRBV5-1 and J usage is TRBJ1-4; D possibly corresponds to TRBD1 (5 bases). CDR1 is SGHRS, CDR2 YFSETQ, per germline. This CDR3 region has 16 residues. V lost 3 bases and J 1 base, leaving 13 bases between the germline ends.

The chain is built from TRBV5-1 and TRBJ1-1; D is ambiguous. CDR1 SGHRS and CDR2 YFSETQ come from the germline V gene. The V gene lost 0 bases and the J gene lost 8 bases, with 17 bases spanning the gap. This CDR3 has 15 amino acids. CDR3 protein: CASSLGLQGRSEAFF. The CDR3 DNA reads as TGCGCCAGCAGCTTGGGCTTACAAGGGAGGTCCGAAGCTTTCTTT.

This clone appeared once. The same CDR3 is also encoded by other DNA sequences in this sample. This rearrangement joins TRBV20-1 to TRBJ1-2, with D perhaps matching TRBD1 (6 bases). Germline loops: CDR1 DFQATT, CDR2 SNEGSKA (reference sequence). Deletions cut 0 bases from V and 8 bases from J, with 7 bases between. The CDR3 totals 11 residues. The CDR3 loop is CSARDRGGYTF. CDR3 coding DNA: TGCAGTGCTAGAGACAGGGGAGGCTACACCTTC.

The CDR3 DNA reads TGTGCCTGGAGTCCCGGGACAGGAATAACCTACGAGCAGTACTTC. Residues: CAWSPGTGITYEQYF. The V gene is TRBV30, the J gene TRBJ2-7; 8 bases line up with TRBD1. Germline assignment: CDR1 GTSNPN and CDR2 SVGIG (reference sequence). V shed 2 bases, J shed 2 bases, and the junction held 8 bases outside the gene matches. CDR3 size: 15 residues.

The rearrangement links TRBV11-1 to TRBJ2-1; TRBD2 matches at 8 bases. Looked up from germline, CDR1 is SGHAT and CDR2 is FQDESV (reference sequence). Trimming at V came to 1 base and at J to 6 bases, leaving 5 bases not matched to a gene. CDR3 length equals 15 residues. The CDR3 bases are TGTGCCAGCAGCTTAGGAGTCGCGGGAGGCAATGAGCAGTTCTTC. It codes for CASSLGVAGGNEQFF.

V gene TRBV30 combines with J gene TRBJ2-7, with D perhaps TRBD1 (5 bases). Germline V gene lookup returns CDR1 GTSNPN and CDR2 SVGIG (reference sequence). Trimming left V 1 base short and J 5 bases short, with 15 bases between. This CDR3 region has 14 residues. The CDR3 spells CAWSEYPGIDEQYF. In DNA, the CDR3 is TGTGCCTGGAGTGAGTATCCAGGGATCGACGAGCAGTACTTC. The whole variable domain, filled in from reference TRBV30 and TRBJ2-7, reads SQTIHQWPATLVQPVGSPLSLECTVEGTSNPNLYWYRQAAGRGLQLLFYSVGIGQISSEVPQNLSASRPQDRQFILSSKKLLLSDSGFYLCAWSEYPGIDEQYFGPGTRLTVT.

This clone came up a few times. One end of the junction does not line up with germline, which may come from a read error. This rearrangement joins TRBV5-4 to TRBJ2-2, with D possibly matching TRBD1 (6 bases). Per germline, CDR1 SGHNT and CDR2 YYREEE (reference sequence). The CDR3 runs 15 residues. CDR3 in amino acids: CASSLTGPNTGELFF. The CDR3, as DNA: TGTGCCAGCAGCTTGACAGGGCCGAATACCGGGGAGCTGTTTTTT.

This chain links TRBV21-1 with TRBJ1-1; the table's D call, TRBD1, was not checked against the DNA. TRBV21-1 represents a pseudogene. The CDR3 consists of 17 residues. CDR3 DNA sequence: TGTGCCAGCAGCAAAAAAGGTCGGACAGCGATGAACACTGAAGCTTTCTTT. This gives the protein CASSKKGRTAMNTEAFF.

The rearrangement links TRBV10-2 to TRBJ1-1; TRBD1 agrees at 9 bases. The germline V gene encodes CDR1 WSHSY and CDR2 SAAADI. The CDR3 length is 17 residues. V dropped 6 bases and J dropped 1; count of bases not matched to a gene: 12. CDR3 bases: TGCGCCAGCAGCGACTTCTACAGGGGGCTAAAGAACACTGAAGCTTTCTTT. Protein product: CASSDFYRGLKNTEAFF.

The rearrangement joins TRBV11-1 to TRBJ2-7, with TRBD1 matching 12 bases. V lost 5 bases to trimming and J lost 2 bases; unmatched junction nucleotides: 7. The CDR3 has 16 amino acids. Germline CDR1 SGHAT, CDR2 FQDESV (reference sequence). CDR3 amino acids: CASSPQGTGGTYEQYF. CDR3 nucleotides: TGTGCCAGCAGCCCTCAAGGGACAGGGGGCACCTACGAGCAGTACTTC.

The V call is TRBV18, the J call TRBJ1-4; no reliable D call. Germline V gives CDR1 KGHSH, CDR2 LQKENI. The CDR3 spans 14 residues. The V end was cut by 3 bases, the J end by 0 bases, with 5 bases between. The CDR3: CASSPTATNEKLFF. DNA for the CDR3: TGTGCCAGCTCACCTACAGCAACTAATGAAAAACTGTTTTTT. Filled out from reference TRBV18 and TRBJ1-4, the complete variable domain reads NAGVMQNPRHLVRRRGQEARLRCSPMKGHSHVYWYRQLPEEGLKFMVYLQKENIIDESGMPKERFSAEFPKEGPSILRIQQVVRGDSAAYFCASSPTATNEKLFFGSGTQLSVL.

The V call is TRBV11-2, the J call TRBJ1-2; perhaps TRBD1 as D (5 bases). V lost 0 bases to trimming and J lost 4 bases, with 15 bases between them. CDR3 length equals 16 residues. Germline V CDR1 and CDR2: SGHAT, FQNNGV. The CDR3: CASSLDITPGGYGYTF. As DNA, the CDR3 is TGTGCCAGCAGCTTAGATATCACACCGGGGGGCTATGGCTACACCTTC.

The chain combines TRBV4-2 with TRBJ2-2, with D perhaps matching TRBD2 (5 bases). The CDR3 has 14 amino acids. Trimming cost V 2 bases and J 7 bases, with 11 bases left between them. In germline, CDR1 is LGHNA, CDR2 YNFKEQ. CDR3 DNA sequence: TGTGCCAGCAGCCAACGGACTGTCAGCGGGGAGCTGTTTTTT. It specifies CASSQRTVSGELFF.

This sequence joins TRBV11-2 and TRBJ1-1; the D gene is possibly TRBD1 (5 bases). The CDR3 is 15 amino acids. Trimming stripped 0 bases from V and 0 bases from J, with 8 bases between. Germline V gene data show CDR1 as SGHAT and CDR2 as FQNNGV. In DNA, the CDR3 is TGTGCCAGCAGCTTAGAACAGGTCGTGAACACTGAAGCTTTCTTT. It encodes CASSLEQVVNTEAFF.

This chain joins TRBV25-1 and TRBJ2-7; D is unresolved. From germline, CDR1 is MGHDK and CDR2 SYGVNS. Trimming cost V 5 bases and J 7 bases, with 12 bases left between them. The CDR3 has 12 amino acids. As DNA, the CDR3 is TGTGCCAGCAGTCTAAATGAATTGGAGCAGTACTTC. Amino acid sequence: CASSLNELEQYF.